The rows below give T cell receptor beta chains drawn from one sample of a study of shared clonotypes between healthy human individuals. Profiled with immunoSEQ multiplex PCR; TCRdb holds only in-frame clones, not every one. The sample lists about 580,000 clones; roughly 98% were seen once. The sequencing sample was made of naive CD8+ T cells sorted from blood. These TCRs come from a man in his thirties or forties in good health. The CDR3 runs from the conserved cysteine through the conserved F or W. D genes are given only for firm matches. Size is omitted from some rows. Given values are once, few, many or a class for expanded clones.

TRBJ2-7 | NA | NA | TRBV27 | CASSRDQDLYEQYF | TGTGCCAGCAGTAGGGATCAGGACCTCTACGAGCAGTACTTC
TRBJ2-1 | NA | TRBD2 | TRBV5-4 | CASSFGYSGRSEQFF | TGTGCCAGCAGCTTTGGGTATAGCGGGAGGTCTGAGCAGTTCTTC
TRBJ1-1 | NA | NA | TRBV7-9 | CASSSPGQLNTEAFF | TGTGCCAGCAGCTCTCCGGGACAACTGAACACTGAAGCTTTCTTT
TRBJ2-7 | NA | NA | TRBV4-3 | CASSQGQGDRHYEQYF | TGCGCCAGCAGCCAAGGGCAGGGAGACCGTCACTACGAGCAGTACTTC
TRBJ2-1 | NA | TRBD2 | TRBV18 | CASSPLAGGTLVLGNEQFF | TGTGCCAGCTCACCTCTGGCGGGAGGAACCCTCGTCCTCGGTAATGAGCAGTTCTTC
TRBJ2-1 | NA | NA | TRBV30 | CAWARESGNEQFF | TGTGCCTGGGCCCGGGAGTCAGGCAATGAGCAGTTCTTC
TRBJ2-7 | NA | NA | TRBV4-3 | CASSQDRVTAQRGEQYF | TGCGCCAGCAGCCAAGATCGTGTTACAGCCCAGAGAGGGGAGCAGTACTTC
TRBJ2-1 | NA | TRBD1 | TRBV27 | CASSSRDRLLNEQFF | TGTGCCAGCAGTTCCCGGGACAGGCTACTCAATGAGCAGTTCTTC
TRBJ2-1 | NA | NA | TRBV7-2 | CASSLLGALNEQFF | TGTGCCAGCAGCCTCCTCGGGGCGCTCAATGAGCAGTTCTTC
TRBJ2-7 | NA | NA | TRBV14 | CASSPQGERASGNEQYF | TGTGCCAGCAGCCCACAGGGTGAGCGGGCTTCAGGTAACGAGCAGTACTTC
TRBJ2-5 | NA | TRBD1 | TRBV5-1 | CAGTPGTGAGETQYF | TGCGCCGGGACCCCCGGGACAGGGGCGGGGGAGACCCAGTACTTC
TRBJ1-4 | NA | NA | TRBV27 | CASSSTQVDEKLFF | TGTGCCAGCAGTTCAACGCAGGTCGACGAAAAACTGTTTTTT
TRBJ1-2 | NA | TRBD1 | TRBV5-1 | CASSGGQGISSEGYTF | TGCGCCAGCAGCGGGGGACAGGGAATTTCAAGTGAGGGCTACACCTTC
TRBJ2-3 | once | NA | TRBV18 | CASSPNAITSTDTQYF | TGTGCCAGCTCACCTAACGCGATCACTAGCACAGATACGCAGTATTTT
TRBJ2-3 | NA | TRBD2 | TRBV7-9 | CASTPRVFGLAGPHDTQYF | TGTGCCAGCACCCCTCGGGTATTCGGACTAGCGGGCCCACATGACACGCAGTATTTT
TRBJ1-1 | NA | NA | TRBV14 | CASSHTDGSEAFF | TGTGCCAGCAGCCATACCGACGGATCTGAAGCTTTCTTT
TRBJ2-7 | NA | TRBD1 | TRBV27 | CASIGTGGDEQYF | TGTGCCAGCATCGGGACAGGGGGTGATGAGCAGTACTTC
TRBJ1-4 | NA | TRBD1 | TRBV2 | CASSGDRASEKLFF | TGTGCCAGTTCGGGTGACAGGGCGAGTGAAAAACTGTTTTTT
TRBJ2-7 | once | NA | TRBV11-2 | CASSDLRHEQYF | TGTGCCAGCAGCGACCTGCGCCACGAGCAGTACTTC
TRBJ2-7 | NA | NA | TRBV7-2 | CASSLGIAGEQYF | TGTGCCAGCAGCTTGGGGATTGCTGGAGAGCAGTACTTC
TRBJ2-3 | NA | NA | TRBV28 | CASSLWDQTDTQYF | TGTGCCAGCAGTCTTTGGGACCAGACAGATACGCAGTATTTT
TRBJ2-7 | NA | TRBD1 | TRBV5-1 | CASSPTTGAGWDEQYF | TGCGCCAGCAGCCCAACGACAGGGGCTGGTTGGGACGAGCAGTACTTC
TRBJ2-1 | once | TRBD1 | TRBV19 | CASSTGTANYNEQFF | TGTGCCAGTAGTACCGGGACAGCGAATTACAATGAGCAGTTCTTC
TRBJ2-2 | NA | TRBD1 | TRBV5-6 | CASSLVGGANTGELFF | TGTGCCAGCAGCTTAGTAGGGGGCGCGAACACCGGGGAGCTGTTTTTT
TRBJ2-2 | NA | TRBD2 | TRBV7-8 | CASSSRRRLAGNRNTGELFF | TGTGCCAGCAGCTCCCGGCGCAGACTAGCGGGAAACCGGAACACCGGGGAGCTGTTTTTT
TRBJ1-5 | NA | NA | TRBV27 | CASSYGGHNQPQHF | TGTGCCAGCAGTTATGGGGGACACAATCAGCCCCAGCATTTT
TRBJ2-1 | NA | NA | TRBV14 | CASSQDFLATVNNEQFF | TGTGCCAGCAGCCAAGATTTCCTAGCGACTGTCAACAATGAGCAGTTCTTC
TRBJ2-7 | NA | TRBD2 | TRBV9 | CASSVSAGDYEQYF | TGTGCCAGCAGCGTATCAGCGGGGGACTACGAGCAGTACTTC
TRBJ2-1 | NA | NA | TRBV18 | CASSALAGEQFF | TGTGCCAGCTCAGCTCTAGCAGGTGAGCAGTTCTTC
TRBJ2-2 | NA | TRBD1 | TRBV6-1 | CASRDRGTGELFF | TGTGCCAGCAGGGACAGGGGGACCGGGGAGCTGTTTTTT
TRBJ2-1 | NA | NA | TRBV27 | CASSLSPQSEQFF | TGTGCCAGCAGTTTATCGCCCCAGTCAGAGCAGTTCTTC
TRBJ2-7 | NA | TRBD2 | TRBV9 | CASSASSGRAYEQYF | TGTGCCAGCAGCGCTTCTAGCGGGAGGGCGTACGAGCAGTACTTC
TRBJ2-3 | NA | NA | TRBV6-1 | CASTLGILNTQYF | TGTGCCAGTACCCTGGGGATCCTTAATACGCAGTATTTT
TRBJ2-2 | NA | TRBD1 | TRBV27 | CASSSGTGGFGELFF | TGTGCCAGCAGTTCCGGGACAGGGGGTTTCGGGGAGCTGTTTTTT
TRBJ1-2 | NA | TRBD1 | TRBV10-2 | CASSVVGTEAYGYTF | TGCGCCAGCAGTGTGGTCGGGACAGAAGCTTATGGCTACACCTTC
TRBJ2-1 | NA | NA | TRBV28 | CATRGRGIQEQFF | TGTGCCACTCGAGGACGGGGGATACAGGAGCAGTTCTTC
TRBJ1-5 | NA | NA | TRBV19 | CASSITQGTNQPQHF | TGTGCCAGTAGTATAACGCAGGGGACAAATCAGCCCCAGCATTTT
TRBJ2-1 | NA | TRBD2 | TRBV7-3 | CASSSLAGGSEQFF | TGTGCCAGCAGCTCCCTAGCGGGAGGTAGTGAGCAGTTCTTC
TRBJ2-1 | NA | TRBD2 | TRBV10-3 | CAISDPSGTLSNEQFF | TGTGCCATCAGTGACCCCAGCGGGACGCTATCCAATGAGCAGTTCTTC
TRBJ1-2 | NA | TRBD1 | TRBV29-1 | CSGGQGNGYTF | TGCAGCGGGGGACAGGGTAATGGCTACACCTTC
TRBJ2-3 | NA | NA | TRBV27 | CASSPGLTDTQYF | TGTGCCAGCAGTCCGGGACTCACAGATACGCAGTATTTT
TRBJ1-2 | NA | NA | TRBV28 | CASSVDRRHVDYGYTF | TGTGCCAGCAGTGTCGACAGGCGACACGTGGACTATGGCTACACCTTC
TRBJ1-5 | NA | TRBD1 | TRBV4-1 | CASSQDGTGKNQPQHF | TGCGCCAGCAGCCAAGACGGGACAGGGAAAAATCAGCCCCAGCATTTT
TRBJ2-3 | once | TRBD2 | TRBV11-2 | CASVTLAGGHTDTQYF | TGTGCCAGCGTAACTCTAGCGGGAGGGCATACAGATACGCAGTATTTT
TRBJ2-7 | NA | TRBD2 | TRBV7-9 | CASSRGSGRYEQYF | TGTGCCAGCAGCCGTGGTAGCGGGAGGTACGAGCAGTACTTC
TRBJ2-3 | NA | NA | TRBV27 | CASSSLLAADTQYF | TGTGCCAGCAGTTCACTACTAGCCGCAGATACGCAGTATTTT
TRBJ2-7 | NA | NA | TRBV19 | CASSIARASSYEQYF | TGTGCCAGTAGTATCGCCAGGGCAAGCTCCTACGAGCAGTACTTC
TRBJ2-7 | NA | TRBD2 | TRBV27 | CASSPYSGSSYEQYF | TGTGCCAGCAGTCCCTATAGCGGGAGCTCCTACGAGCAGTACTTC
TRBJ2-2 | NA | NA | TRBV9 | CASSVGGAGELFF | TGTGCCAGCAGCGTAGGCGGGGCCGGGGAGCTGTTTTTT
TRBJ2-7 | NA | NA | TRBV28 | CASSSNRGSYYEQYF | TGTGCCAGCAGCTCGAATAGGGGGTCCTACTACGAGCAGTACTTC
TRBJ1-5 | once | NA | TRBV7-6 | CASSPRGSNQPQHF | TGTGCCAGCAGTCCCCGGGGCAGCAATCAGCCCCAGCATTTT
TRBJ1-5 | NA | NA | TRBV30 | CAWNLLMNQPQHF | TGTGCCTGGAACCTCCTGATGAATCAGCCCCAGCATTTT
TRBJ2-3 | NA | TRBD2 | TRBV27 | CASSFTSGTDTQYF | TGTGCCAGCAGTTTCACTAGCGGTACAGATACGCAGTATTTT
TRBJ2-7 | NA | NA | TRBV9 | CASSVDWSSYEQYF | TGTGCCAGCAGCGTAGACTGGAGCTCCTACGAGCAGTACTTC
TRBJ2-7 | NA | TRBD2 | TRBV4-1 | CASSSRAGVGYEQYF | TGCGCCAGCAGCTCCAGGGCGGGAGTGGGGTACGAGCAGTACTTC
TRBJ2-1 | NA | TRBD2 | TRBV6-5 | CASSYGLAGANEQFF | TGTGCCAGCAGTTACGGACTAGCGGGAGCTAATGAGCAGTTCTTC
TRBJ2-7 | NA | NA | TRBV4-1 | CASRKVGGYEQYF | TGCGCCAGCAGAAAAGTCGGTGGCTACGAGCAGTACTTC
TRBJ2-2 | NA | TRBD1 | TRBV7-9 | CASSQGESGRELFF | TGTGCCAGCAGCCAGGGGGAGTCCGGGCGAGAGCTGTTTTTT
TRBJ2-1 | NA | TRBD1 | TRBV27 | CASSFGTGTIREQFF | TGTGCCAGCAGCTTCGGGACAGGGACAATTCGCGAGCAGTTCTTC